This entry lists 8 T cell receptor beta chains sequenced from one sample in a study of kidney transplant recipient with SARS-CoV-2 infection. TCRdb itself ran the reads through MiXCR, one entry per CDR3 protein. Of 200,000 to 250,000 distinct CDR3 sequences in the sample, 25% to 30% were seen once. Source: a blood sample, taken at baseline and on day 111 from a kidney transplant recipient. The receptors shown here come from a young adult male patient who had COVID-19 and was a kidney transplant recipient. Some T cells may originate from the graft donor.

This clonotype was seen ten or more times. The chain is built from TRBV3-1 and TRBJ1-2; D is ambiguous. The CDR3 has 17 residues. Germline V CDR1 and CDR2: LGHDT, YNNKEL (reference sequence). V gave up 3 bases and J gave up 4 bases, with 21 bases separating them. CDR3 coding DNA: TGTGCCAGCAGCCAGTGCTTCACCCTTCGAAAGACCTATGGCTACACCTTC. It is translated as CASSQCFTLRKTYGYTF.

V gene TRBV27 combines with J gene TRBJ2-5, with 7 bases aligning to TRBD2. The V segment lost 7 bases and the J segment 1 base; nucleotides outside the gene matches: 15. Germline V gene data show CDR1 as MNHEY and CDR2 as SMNVEV (reference sequence). The CDR3 is 17 residues long. CDR3 nucleotides: TGTGCCAGCACCTCCCCATGGGCGGGAGCTGGCCAAGAGACCCAGTACTTC. Residues: CASTSPWAGAGQETQYF.

Comment on this clonotype: A read error may be the cause here, since a much bigger clone is one base away. The gene calls are TRBV4-2 and TRBJ2-7; D might be TRBD1 (5 bases). Germline V lookup: CDR1 LGHNA, CDR2 YNFKEQ. The CDR3 consists of 15 residues. The CDR3 loop reads CASSQEGASSYKQYF. DNA of the CDR3: TGTGCCAGCAGCCAAGAAGGGGCCTCCTCCTACAAGCAGTACTTC.

This clonotype has just one count. This could be a read error, since a much larger clone is one nucleotide away. V and J are TRBV3-1 and TRBJ2-5; D not certain. This CDR3 comprises 17 residues. CDR1 and CDR2 from the germline V gene are LGHDT and YNNKEL (reference sequence). The ends were cut back, 5 bases at V and 5 bases at J, with 24 bases in the middle. The CDR3 DNA sequence: TGTGCCAGCAGCGAAAAGAGTCCCATTTCTTCCTCTGAGACCCAGTACTTC. Its protein is CASSEKSPISSSETQYF.

Ten or more counts support this clonotype. This chain joins TRBV3-1 and TRBJ2-5; D gene unclear. The CDR3 spans 17 residues. V lost 5 bases and J 5 bases, leaving 24 bases between the germline ends. Germline values: CDR1 LGHDT, CDR2 YNNKEL (reference sequence). The CDR3 DNA is TGTGCCAGCAGCGCAGATTTTCCCATTTCTTTCTCTGAGACCCAGTACTTC. Its translation: CASSADFPISFSETQYF.

This clonotype was observed at least ten times. V usage is TRBV6-5 and J usage is TRBJ2-7; either TRBD1 or TRBD2 may fit D (5 bases each). Trimming shortened V by 7 bases and J by 0 bases, and 16 bases separated the two germline ends. This CDR3 comprises 15 residues. CDR1 and CDR2 (germline): MNHEY, SVGAGI. DNA for the CDR3: TGTGCCAGCACCCTCCGGGACCCCTACTCCTACGAGCAGTACTTC. Translating it yields CASTLRDPYSYEQYF.

For this clonotype: With a much larger clone just one base away, this may be a read error. The chain recombines TRBV19 with TRBJ2-2; D remains unclear. The CDR3 length is 15 residues. The germline gives CDR1 LNHDA, CDR2 SQIVND (reference sequence). The V gene lost 4 bases and the J gene lost 2 bases, with 11 bases spanning the gap. This CDR3 is CASSTQESNTGELFF. CDR3 bases: TGTGCCAGTAGTACCCAGGAGTCAAACACCGGGGAGCTGTTTTTT.

This clonotype was seen at least ten times. The rearrangement links TRBV7-2 to TRBJ1-2; D ambiguous. CDR1 and CDR2 (germline): SGHTA, FQGNSA. This CDR3 spans 17 amino acids. V was cut by 5 bases and J by 4 bases, with 23 bases left in between. The CDR3: CASSLNNRDGKTYGYTF. CDR3 nucleotide sequence: TGTGCCAGCAGCCTCAACAACAGAGACGGAAAGACCTATGGCTACACCTTC.